The 29 T cell receptor beta chains below come from one sample, sequenced in a study of human T cells and chemical hapten exposure. Time point here: patch test 3, about 24 weeks after DPC sensitization. Indicated treatment: therapeutic diphenylcyclopropenone sensitization with weekly scalp DPC. From the RACE reads, TCRdb called clonotypes with MiXCR, one entry per CDR3 protein. Among roughly 69,000 distinct CDR3 sequences, 8% to 13% were seen once, and the ten largest hold roughly 2.3%. The material sequenced was whole blood, taken in connection with sensitization to the hapten diphenylcyclopropenone (DPC). All receptors derive from a woman in her twenties or thirties with alopecia areata. Some clones in this sample may be carry-over from other donors' samples.

The CDR3 DNA is TGTGCCAGCAGCTTAGTACGCGGGGGCGATACGCAGTATTTT. It yields the protein CASSLVRGGDTQYF. The chain recombines TRBV7-3 with TRBJ2-3, with D possibly TRBD2 on 7 matching bases. Germline assignment: CDR1 SGHTA and CDR2 FQGTGA. V lost 2 bases, J lost 6 bases, and 12 bases lay in between. The CDR3 is 14 residues long.

The table lists this clonotype with a few counts. The J gene is TRBJ2-7, the V gene TRBV28; a possible D gene is TRBD1 (6 bases). Trimming cost V 6 bases and J 12 bases, with 12 bases left between them. From germline, CDR1 is MDHEN and CDR2 SYDVKM. The CDR3 is 10 residues long. The CDR3 spells CASSQGYLYF. DNA for the CDR3: TGTGCCAGCAGCCAGGGGTATTTGTACTTC.

Many counts were recorded for this clonotype. The V and J genes are TRBV12-5 and TRBJ1-5, with 7 bases identical to TRBD1. The CDR3 runs to 15 residues. Germline lookup yields CDR1 LGHNT and CDR2 FRNRAP. Trimming cost V 6 bases and J 8 bases; bases outside gene matches: 13. The CDR3 sequence is CASGPTGAYGEPQHF. The CDR3 nucleotides read TGTGCTAGTGGCCCTACAGGGGCCTACGGTGAGCCCCAGCATTTT.

The rearrangement uses TRBV6-1 and TRBJ2-2; D gene uncertain. Trimming removed 6 bases from V and 2 bases from J, with 16 bases in between. Looked up from germline, CDR1 is MNHNS and CDR2 is SASEGT. This CDR3 spans 16 amino acids. CDR3 residues: CASRARSAGNTGELFF. Here the CDR3 DNA reads TGTGCCAGCAGAGCCCGCTCGGCCGGTAACACCGGGGAGCTGTTTTTT.

This clonotype was counted a few times. The genes are TRBV28 and TRBJ1-2, with unresolved D. The germline V and J ends were trimmed by 2 bases and 6 bases, with 16 bases remaining between them. The CDR3 contains 15 residues. Germline V gene sequence: CDR1 MDHEN, CDR2 SYDVKM. The CDR3 DNA reads as TGTGCCAGCAGTTTAGGTTCCCCCGTCGGGGATGGCTACACCTTC. It encodes CASSLGSPVGDGYTF.

The chain links TRBV19 to TRBJ1-2; the D is unclear. Germline assignment: CDR1 LNHDA and CDR2 SQIVND (reference sequence). The length of the CDR3 is 14 residues. The V end lost 2 bases, the J end lost 5 bases, and 12 bases lay between the germline ends. CDR3 DNA sequence: TGTGCCAGTAGTATATCGACTGCTCCGTATGGCTACACCTTC. This encodes CASSISTAPYGYTF.

In its sample, this clonotype was seen a few times. The chain links TRBV20-1 to TRBJ2-7; 8 nucleotides match TRBD2. Trimming removed 5 bases from V and 0 bases from J; junction bases left unmatched: 15. The germline V gene encodes CDR1 DFQATT and CDR2 SNEGSKA (reference sequence). The CDR3 runs to 17 residues. The CDR3 spells CSAFQGTRRPSSYEQYF. CDR3 nucleotide sequence: TGCAGTGCTTTCCAAGGGACTAGACGACCGAGCTCCTACGAGCAGTACTTC.

This clonotype was observed a handful of times. The chain combines TRBV4-3 with TRBJ2-5; TRBD1 is a possible D gene (5 bases). CDR3 length equals 14 residues. V lost 1 base to trimming and J lost 2 bases, with 8 bases between them. Germline V gene sequence: CDR1 LGHNA, CDR2 YSLEER. CDR3 sequence (DNA): TGCGCCAGCAGCCAAGTAACAGGTCAAGAGACCCAGTACTTC. Protein: CASSQVTGQETQYF.

This clonotype was seen a few times. The chain links TRBV11-2 to TRBJ2-7; TRBD1 aligns across 9 bases. The germline CDR1 and CDR2 sequences are SGHAT and FQNNGV. Unmatched junction bases numbered 6, after V lost 5 bases and J lost 7 bases. This CDR3 is 13 amino acids long. CDR3 DNA sequence: TGTGCCAGCAGCCCCGGACAGGGGAGGGAGCAGTACTTC. As protein: CASSPGQGREQYF.

This clonotype was detected ten times or more. The rearrangement uses TRBV5-1 and TRBJ2-5; no clear D gene. This CDR3 is 16 amino acids long. CDR1 and CDR2 from the germline V gene are SGHRS and YFSETQ. V was pared by 4 bases and J by 4 bases, with 20 bases between. The CDR3 DNA reads as TGCGCCAGCAGCCCGAGTGACCCAACAACGGGAGAGACCCAGTACTTC. The encoded protein is CASSPSDPTTGETQYF.

This clonotype showed up just a few times. The V call is TRBV5-1, the J call TRBJ1-4, with 11 bases fitting TRBD1. This CDR3 has 15 amino acids. Germline CDR1 reads SGHRS; CDR2 reads YFSETQ. Unmatched junction bases numbered 7, after V lost 4 bases and J lost 8 bases. CDR3 in DNA: TGCGCCAGCAGCGGACAGGGGGCGGTAATGGAAAAACTGTTTTTT. As protein: CASSGQGAVMEKLFF.

As regards this clonotype: An end of the junction does not agree with germline; a read error may underlie this. The rearrangement joins TRBV29-1 to TRBJ1-1; TRBD1 agrees at 9 bases. Germline assignment: CDR1 SQVTM and CDR2 ANQGSEA. This CDR3 has 13 residues. The CDR3 DNA sequence: TGCAGCGTGGAAGGACAGGGGTTGACTGAAGCTTTCTTT. Translation gives CSVEGQGLTEAFF. Combining the CDR3 with reference TRBV29-1 and TRBJ1-1 gives the whole variable domain SAVISQKPSRDICQRGTSLTIQCQVDSQVTMMFWYRQQPGQSLTLIATANQGSEATYESGFVIDKFPISRPNLTFSTLTVSNMSPEDSSIYLCSVEGQGLTEAFFGQGTRLTVV.

This chain uses TRBV10-3 with TRBJ1-3; unclear D gene. The ends were cut back, 4 bases at V and 0 bases at J, with 13 bases in the middle. Germline V CDR1 and CDR2: ENHRY, SYGVKD. This CDR3 comprises 16 residues. The CDR3 sequence: CAISVQDHRSGNTIYF. The CDR3 DNA sequence: TGTGCCATCAGTGTCCAGGATCACCGCTCTGGAAACACCATATATTTT.

The rearrangement joins TRBV27 to TRBJ2-6, with unresolved D. Germline assignment: CDR1 MNHEY and CDR2 SMNVEV (reference sequence). V lost 2 bases to trimming and J lost 0 bases, with 11 bases between them. The CDR3 runs 17 residues. DNA for the CDR3: TGTGCCAGCAGTTTAAAGTCATGGGGCTCTGGGGCCAACGTCCTGACTTTC. This translates into CASSLKSWGSGANVLTF.

This clonotype has more than one count but fewer than ten. The rearrangement links TRBV6-5 to TRBJ2-2, with TRBD2 identical over 7 bases. CDR3 length: 14 residues. The germline V gene encodes CDR1 MNHEY and CDR2 SVGAGI. V was pared by 7 bases and J by 5 bases, with 7 bases of the junction left unmatched. The DNA of the CDR3 is TGTGCCAGCAAGGGCAGCGGGACGACCGGGGAGCTGTTTTTT. This codes for CASKGSGTTGELFF.

This clonotype was seen many times. This sequence joins TRBV18 and TRBJ2-5; D is undetermined. V was pared by 5 bases and J by 2 bases, with 6 bases between. CDR1 and CDR2 from the germline V gene are KGHSH and LQKENI. The CDR3 consists of 12 residues. CDR3: CASSTQQETQYF. The DNA of the CDR3 is TGTGCCAGCTCAACGCAACAAGAGACCCAGTACTTC.

This rearrangement joins TRBV18 to TRBJ1-5, with a possible D match to TRBD1 (5 bases). The CDR3 spans 13 residues. Germline CDR1 and CDR2: KGHSH and LQKENI. V lost 3 bases and J lost 7, with 10 bases in between. The DNA of the CDR3 is TGTGCCAGCTCACCGGGTCGGGGGCAGCCCCAGCATTTT. Protein product: CASSPGRGQPQHF.

This clonotype was picked up a small number of times. The chain couples TRBV5-1 to TRBJ2-1, with 7 bases that match TRBD1. The V and J ends lost 0 bases and 15 bases, in that order; junction bases with no gene match: 9. CDR1 and CDR2 (germline): SGHRS, YFSETQ. The CDR3 totals 13 residues. The CDR3 loop is CASSLDTGAGGFF. CDR3 sequence (DNA): TGCGCCAGCAGCTTGGATACAGGGGCCGGCGGGTTCTTC.

This clonotype was seen more than once but under ten times. This chain joins TRBV7-9 and TRBJ2-3; D is unresolved. The CDR3 is made up of 14 amino acids. V gave up 1 base and J gave up 3 bases, with 8 bases separating them. Per germline, CDR1 SEHNR and CDR2 FQNEAQ (reference sequence). The chain's CDR3 is CASSLEVGTDTQYF. The DNA for the CDR3 is TGTGCCAGCAGCTTAGAGGTTGGGACAGATACGCAGTATTTT.

This clonotype was detected many times. The chain joins TRBV20-1 to TRBJ2-2; D possibly corresponds to TRBD2 (6 bases). This CDR3 is built from 13 residues. The V gene's germline CDR1 is DFQATT and CDR2 SNEGSKA (reference sequence). V lost 5 bases and J lost 5, with 12 bases in between. The CDR3 region has the DNA TGCAGTGCTCTGACTAGATCAACCGGGGAGCTGTTTTTT. Protein: CSALTRSTGELFF.

This clonotype showed up many times. The CDR3 loop reads CASSFSKQGTQPQHF. CDR3 sequence (DNA): TGTGCCAGCAGCTTCTCAAAACAGGGGACGCAGCCCCAGCATTTT. The rearrangement links TRBV13 to TRBJ1-5, with 7 bases lining up with TRBD1. The germline gives CDR1 PRHDT, CDR2 FYEKMQ (reference sequence). CDR3 length: 15 amino acids. V shed 3 bases and J 7 bases; nucleotides not matched to a gene: 9. Using reference TRBV13 and TRBJ1-5 for the parts outside the CDR3, the full variable domain is AAGVIQSPRHLIKEKRETATLKCYPIPRHDTVYWYQQGPGQDPQFLISFYEKMQSDKGSIPDRFSAQQFSDYHSELNMSSLELGDSALYFCASSFSKQGTQPQHFGDGTRLSIL.

This clonotype was counted a few times. V usage is TRBV29-1 and J usage is TRBJ1-1; D is possibly TRBD1 (5 bases). V lost 0 bases and J lost 7, with 9 bases in between. The CDR3 is 12 amino acids. Germline assignment: CDR1 SQVTM and CDR2 ANQGSEA. The DNA for the CDR3 is TGCAGCGTTGAAGACCCGGGGGTTGAAGCTTTCTTT. This gives the protein CSVEDPGVEAFF.

This clonotype has more than one count but fewer than ten. This rearrangement joins TRBV29-1 to TRBJ2-4; 7 nucleotides match TRBD1. CDR3 length: 13 residues. The ends lost 6 bases at V and 5 bases at J; junction bases unmatched: 7. CDR1 is SQVTM, CDR2 ANQGSEA, per germline. CDR3 coding DNA: TGCAGCGTCGAATCACAGGGGCAAAACATTCAGTACTTC. This encodes CSVESQGQNIQYF.

V is TRBV29-1 and J is TRBJ1-5, with unresolved D. Germline assignment: CDR1 SQVTM and CDR2 ANQGSEA. The V and J ends lost 5 bases and 0 bases respectively, with 20 bases between them. CDR3 length: 17 residues. The CDR3 here is CSVSPFPPGYSNQPQHF. The CDR3 coding sequence is TGCAGCGTTTCACCTTTCCCTCCGGGATATAGCAATCAGCCCCAGCATTTT. Looking up the rest from reference TRBV29-1 and TRBJ1-5 gives the full variable domain: SAVISQKPSRDICQRGTSLTIQCQVDSQVTMMFWYRQQPGQSLTLIATANQGSEATYESGFVIDKFPISRPNLTFSTLTVSNMSPEDSSIYLCSVSPFPPGYSNQPQHFGDGTRLSIL.

This clonotype was observed many times. This chain uses TRBV18 with TRBJ2-3, with D unresolved. This CDR3 spans 14 amino acids. Trimming shortened V by 3 bases and J by 6 bases, and 13 bases separated the two germline ends. Germline-derived CDR1 and CDR2 are KGHSH and LQKENI. The CDR3 loop reads CASSPSSAVDTQYF. The CDR3, as DNA: TGTGCCAGCTCACCCTCGTCCGCGGTGGATACGCAGTATTTT.

The chain carries TRBV4-1 and TRBJ2-3, with no clear D. CDR3 length: 13 amino acids. In germline, CDR1 is MGHRA, CDR2 YSYEKL. Deletions cut 4 bases from V and 9 bases from J, with 14 bases between. The CDR3 sequence is CASSPVSSGTQYF. CDR3 coding DNA: TGCGCCAGCAGCCCCGTTTCGTCCGGAACGCAGTATTTT.

The chain is built from TRBV13 and TRBJ2-5, with 14 bases aligning to TRBD2. CDR3 length equals 18 residues. V trimming: 1 base; J trimming: 1 base; junction bases outside the gene matches: 5. CDR1 and CDR2 (germline): PRHDT, FYEKMQ (reference sequence). CDR3 protein: CASSLVGLAGERQETQYF. The DNA of the CDR3 is TGTGCCAGCAGCTTAGTGGGACTAGCGGGAGAACGCCAAGAGACCCAGTACTTC. Together with reference TRBV13 and TRBJ2-5, the CDR3 gives the full variable domain: AAGVIQSPRHLIKEKRETATLKCYPIPRHDTVYWYQQGPGQDPQFLISFYEKMQSDKGSIPDRFSAQQFSDYHSELNMSSLELGDSALYFCASSLVGLAGERQETQYFGPGTRLLVL.

This clonotype was seen a handful of times. The genes are TRBV11-2 and TRBJ2-6, with D perhaps being TRBD1 or TRBD2 (5 bases each). Germline CDR1 SGHAT, CDR2 FQNNGV. The CDR3 runs to 14 residues. The ends were cut back, 7 bases at V and 4 bases at J, with 11 bases in the middle. CDR3 residues: CASTPWGGANVLTF. CDR3 coding DNA: TGTGCCAGCACGCCCTGGGGGGGGGCCAACGTCCTGACTTTC.

This chain uses TRBV2 with TRBJ1-6; tentatively, D is TRBD1 (5 bases). The length of the CDR3 is 16 residues. Per the germline V gene, CDR1 is SNHLY and CDR2 is FYNNEI. Trimming removed 6 bases from V and 6 bases from J, with 18 bases in between. CDR3 DNA: TGTGCCAGCAGGCTTTTTGGCAGGGATTCTAATTCACCCCTCCACTTT. Encoded protein: CASRLFGRDSNSPLHF.